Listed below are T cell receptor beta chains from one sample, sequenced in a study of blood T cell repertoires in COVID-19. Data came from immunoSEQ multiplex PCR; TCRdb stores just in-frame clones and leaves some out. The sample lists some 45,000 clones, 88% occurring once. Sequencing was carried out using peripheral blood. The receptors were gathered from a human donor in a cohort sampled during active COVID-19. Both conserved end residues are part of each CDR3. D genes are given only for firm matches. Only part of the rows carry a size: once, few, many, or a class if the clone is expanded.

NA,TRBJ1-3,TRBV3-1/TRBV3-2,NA,CASSQRRVTGNTIYF,TGTGCCAGCAGCCAACGTCGGGTAACTGGAAACACCATATATTTT
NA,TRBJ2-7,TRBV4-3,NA,CASSQDAGRYEQYF,TGCGCCAGCAGCCAAGATGCAGGGAGGTACGAGCAGTACTTC
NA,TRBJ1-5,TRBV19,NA,CASTLDRLNQPQHF,TGTGCCAGTACCCTAGACAGACTCAATCAGCCCCAGCATTTT
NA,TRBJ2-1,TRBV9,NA,CASSPGTDYNEQFF,TGTGCCAGCAGCCCCGGGACTGATTACAATGAGCAGTTCTTC
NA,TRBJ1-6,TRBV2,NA,CASSDRLYNSPLHF,TGTGCCAGCAGTGATCGTCTATATAATTCACCCCTCCACTTT
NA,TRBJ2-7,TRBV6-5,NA,CASSRGGGYEQYF,TGTGCCAGCAGCAGAGGGGGGGGCTACGAGCAGTACTTC
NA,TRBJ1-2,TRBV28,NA,CASSLRGSYGYTF,TGTGCCAGCAGTTTGAGGGGGAGCTATGGCTATACCTTC
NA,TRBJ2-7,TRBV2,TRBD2,CASSESWAGGSEQYF,TGTGCCAGCAGTGAATCATGGGCGGGGGGCTCCGAGCAGTACTTC
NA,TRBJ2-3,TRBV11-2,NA,CASSHRGPRTDTQYF,TGTGCCAGCAGCCACAGAGGGCCCCGCACAGATACGCAGTATTTT
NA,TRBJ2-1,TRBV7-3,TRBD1,CASSLRDRGWENEQFF,TGTGCCAGCAGCCTCCGGGACAGGGGCTGGGAGAATGAGCAGTTCTTC
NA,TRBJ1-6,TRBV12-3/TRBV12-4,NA,CASSSDTGVALHF,TGTGCCAGCAGTTCGGACACGGGGGTGGCCCTCCACTTT
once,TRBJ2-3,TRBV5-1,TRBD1,CASTRDQGADTQYF,TGCGCCAGCACCAGAGACCAGGGGGCAGATACGCAGTATTTT
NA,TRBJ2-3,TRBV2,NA,CASSGWAGGTDTQYF,TGTGCCAGCAGTGGATGGGCAGGGGGCACAGATACGCAGTATTTT
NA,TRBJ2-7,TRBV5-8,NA,CASSLRSSYEQYF,TGTGCCAGCAGCTTGCGGAGCTCCTACGAGCAGTACTTC
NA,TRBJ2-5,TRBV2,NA,CASSEVLGLQTQYF,TGTGCCAGCAGTGAGGTGCTGGGGCTTCAGACCCAGTACTTC
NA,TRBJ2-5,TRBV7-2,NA,CASSLGWESFQETQYF,TGTGCCAGCAGCTTAGGGTGGGAGTCCTTCCAAGAGACCCAGTACTTC
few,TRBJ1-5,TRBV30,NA,CAWSVPLSGSNQPQHF,TGTGCCTGGAGTGTACCCCTTTCGGGGAGCAATCAGCCCCAGCATTTT
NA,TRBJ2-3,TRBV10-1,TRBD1,CASSDRRRGQGSDTQYF,TGCGCCAGCAGTGATAGGCGTCGGGGACAGGGATCAGATACGCAGTATTTT
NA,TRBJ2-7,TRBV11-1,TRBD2,CASSLGLDKNYEQYF,TGTGCCAGCAGCCTGGGACTAGATAAAAACTACGAGCAGTACTTC
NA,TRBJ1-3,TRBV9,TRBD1,CASSDPRTGANTIYF,TGTGCCAGCAGCGACCCCCGGACAGGGGCAAACACCATATATTTT
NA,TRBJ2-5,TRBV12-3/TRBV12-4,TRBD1,CASTLDRGETQYF,TGTGCCAGCACCCTGGACAGGGGGGAGACCCAGTACTTC
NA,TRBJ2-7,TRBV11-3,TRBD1,CASSLDRYYEQYF,TGTGCCAGCAGCCTGGACAGGTACTACGAGCAGTACTTC
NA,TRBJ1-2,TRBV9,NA,CASSVTGGDGYTF,TGTGCCAGCAGCGTCACGGGAGGGGATGGCTACACCTTC
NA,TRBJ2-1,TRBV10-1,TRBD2,CASSESRGGHNEQFF,TGCGCCAGCAGTGAGTCTCGGGGGGGACACAATGAGCAGTTCTTC
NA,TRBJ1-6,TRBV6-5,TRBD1,CASSYWDSNNSPLHF,TGTGCCAGCAGTTACTGGGACAGCAATAATTCACCCCTCCACTTT
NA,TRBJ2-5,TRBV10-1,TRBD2,CASSEATSGPETQYF,TGCGCCAGCAGTGAGGCGACTAGCGGGCCGGAGACCCAGTACTTC
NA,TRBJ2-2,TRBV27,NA,CASSFQELTGELFF,TGTGCCAGCAGTTTTCAGGAACTCACCGGGGAGCTGTTTTTT
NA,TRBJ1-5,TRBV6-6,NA,CASRGAGISNQPQHF,TGTGCCAGCAGGGGGGCAGGGATCAGCAATCAGCCCCAGCATTTT
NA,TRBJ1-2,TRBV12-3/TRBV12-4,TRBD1,CASSLGQSWGYTF,TGTGCCAGCAGCCTGGGACAGTCCTGGGGCTACACCTTC
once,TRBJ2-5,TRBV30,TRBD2,CAWSSNPGGTQYF,TGTGCCTGGAGTTCGAACCCGGGGGGGACCCAGTACTTC
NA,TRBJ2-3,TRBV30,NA,CAWSYEASTDTQYF,TGTGCCTGGAGTTATGAGGCTAGCACAGATACGCAGTATTTT
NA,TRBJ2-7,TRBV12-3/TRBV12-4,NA,CASSSFYEQYF,TGTGCCAGCAGTTCCTTCTACGAGCAGTACTTC
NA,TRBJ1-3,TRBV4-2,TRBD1,CASSQGGTGFFSGNTIYF,TGTGCCAGCAGCCAAGGGGGGACAGGATTTTTCTCTGGAAACACCATATATTTT
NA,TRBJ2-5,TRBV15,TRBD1,CATSRTGQGTARKETQYF,TGTGCCACCAGCAGGACGGGACAGGGGACGGCCCGGAAAGAGACCCAGTACTTC
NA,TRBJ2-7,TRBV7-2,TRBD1,CASSLAGGDEQYF,TGTGCCAGCAGCTTAGCAGGGGGCGACGAGCAGTACTTC
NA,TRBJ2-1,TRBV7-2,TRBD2,CASSLNSGGAISYNEQFF,TGTGCCAGCAGCTTAAATAGCGGGGGGGCGATATCCTACAATGAGCAGTTCTTC
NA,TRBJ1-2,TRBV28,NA,CASSLRGSYGYTF,TGTGCCAGCAGTTTGCGGGGGAGCTATGGCTACACCTTC
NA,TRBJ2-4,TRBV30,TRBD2,CAWTSGGPKNIQYF,TGTGCCTGGACGAGCGGGGGACCCAAAAACATTCAGTACTTC
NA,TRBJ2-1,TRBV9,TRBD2,CASSVGWRGGGNEQFF,TGTGCCAGCAGCGTAGGATGGCGGGGGGGAGGGAATGAGCAGTTCTTC
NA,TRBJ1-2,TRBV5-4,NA,CASSKDVAGGYTF,TGTGCCAGCAGCAAGGACGTAGCGGGTGGCTACACCTTC
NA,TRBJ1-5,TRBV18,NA,CASSSTGENQPQHF,TGTGCCAGCTCATCGACAGGCGAGAATCAGCCCCAGCATTTT
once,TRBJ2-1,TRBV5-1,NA,CASSLRGGVNEQFF,TGCGCCAGCAGCTTGAGAGGGGGAGTCAATGAGCAGTTCTTC
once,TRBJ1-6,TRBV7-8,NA,CASSLIRELNSPLHF,TGTGCCAGCAGCTTAATAAGGGAGCTAAATTCACCCCTCCACTTT
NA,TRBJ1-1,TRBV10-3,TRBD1,CAISPPTGVGGNTEAFF,TGTGCCATCAGCCCCCCGACAGGGGTTGGCGGGAACACTGAAGCTTTCTTT
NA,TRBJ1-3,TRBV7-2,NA,CASSARGGSDGNTIYF,TGTGCCAGCAGCGCCCGGGGGGGGAGTGATGGAAACACCATATATTTT
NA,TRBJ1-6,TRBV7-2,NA,CASRDSSSYNSPLHF,TGTGCCAGCCGGGACTCGAGCTCCTATAATTCACCCCTCCACTTT
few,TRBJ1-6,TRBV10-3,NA,CAISANRESNSPLHF,TGTGCCATCAGTGCAAACAGGGAATCTAATTCACCCCTCCACTTT
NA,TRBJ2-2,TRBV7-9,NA,CASSLDRDGTGELFF,TGTGCCAGCAGCTTAGACAGGGACGGCACCGGGGAGCTGTTTTTT